These 26 T cell receptor beta chains were all obtained from the same sample, sequenced in a study of T cell responses to AZD1222 COVID-19 vaccine. Clones were read by immunoSEQ multiplex PCR, and TCRdb kept only the in-frame ones, dropping some. The sample has some 190,000 clones; roughly 94% are singletons. This sample comprised peripheral blood, obtained 28 days after the second dose of the MenACWY control vaccine. Receptors were obtained from an adult who received the MenACWY meningococcal vaccine as a control.

This sequence joins TRBV7-9 and TRBJ1-2, with D possibly matching TRBD1 (5 bases). V lost 1 base and J 5 bases, leaving 14 bases between the germline ends. Looked up from germline, CDR1 is SEHNR and CDR2 is FQNEAQ (reference sequence). The CDR3 runs 15 residues. The CDR3 region is CASSLVSGPAYGYTF. As DNA, the CDR3 is TGTGCCAGCAGCTTAGTATCAGGGCCTGCGTATGGCTACACCTTC.

The rearrangement links TRBV5-1 to TRBJ1-6; D is unclear. The CDR3 loop spans 18 amino acids. Germline V CDR1 and CDR2: SGHRS, YFSETQ. Trimming pared 0 bases from V and 8 bases from J, leaving 21 bases between. The DNA of the CDR3 is TGCGCCAGCAGCTTGGACGGGGTTAAAAACCAACGACATTCACCCCTCCACTTT. Translating it yields CASSLDGVKNQRHSPLHF. The variable domain in full, completed from reference TRBV5-1 and TRBJ1-6, reads KAGVTQTPRYLIKTRGQQVTLSCSPISGHRSVSWYQQTPGQGLQFLFEYFSETQRNKGNFPGRFSGRQFSNSRSEMNVSTLELGDSALYLCASSLDGVKNQRHSPLHFGNGTRLTVT.

The chain joins TRBV7-9 to TRBJ2-7; D possibly corresponds to TRBD1 (6 bases). V lost 5 bases, J lost 3 bases, and 17 bases lay in between. Looked up from germline, CDR1 is SEHNR and CDR2 is FQNEAQ (reference sequence). The CDR3 sequence is 15 residues long. Here the CDR3 DNA reads TGTGCCAGCAGCGCTTTAGGGGACACCAGCTACGAGCAGTACTTC. Translating it yields CASSALGDTSYEQYF.

This clone was observed a single time. J is TRBJ1-3 and V is TRBV28; D call uncertain. The CDR3 length is 15 residues. Trimming pared 6 bases from V and 4 bases from J, leaving 16 bases between. Germline CDR1 is MDHEN and CDR2 is SYDVKM. The CDR3 bases are TGTGCCAGCAGCCTTGGATCCAGCGAAGGAAACACCATATATTTT. Protein sequence: CASSLGSSEGNTIYF. Full variable domain (remainder filled in from reference TRBV28 and TRBJ1-3): DVKVTQSSRYLVKRTGEKVFLECVQDMDHENMFWYRQDPGLGLRLIYFSYDVKMKEKGDIPEGYSVSREKKERFSLILESASTNQTSMYLCASSLGSSEGNTIYFGEGSWLTVV.

The chain combines TRBV6-5 with TRBJ2-7, with a tentative D call TRBD1 (6 bases). There are 13 residues in the CDR3. Germline CDR1 and CDR2: MNHEY and SVGAGI. V was cut by 8 bases and J by 6 bases, with 17 bases left in between. CDR3 DNA: TGTGCCAGCGGAACAGCGACAGGCTCCGAGCAGTACTTC. Its protein product is CASGTATGSEQYF.

V gene TRBV21-1 combines with J gene TRBJ1-2. TRBV21-1 constitutes a pseudogene. The length of the CDR3 is 19 residues. The CDR3: CASSNLAGWGRQTNYLLTF. The CDR3 nucleotides are TGTGCCAGCAGCAACCTGGCCGGGTGGGGGAGACAGACGAACTATTTGCTCACCTTC.

The chain links TRBV24-1 to TRBJ2-1; TRBD2 agrees at 8 bases. The junction had 4 bases not matched to a gene; V was cut back by 5 bases and J by 5 bases. Germline V lookup: CDR1 KGHDR, CDR2 SFDVKD. This CDR3 region has 14 residues. The CDR3 DNA follows: TGTGCCACCAGTGTGACGGGGGGGCACAATGAGCAGTTCTTC. Translation gives CATSVTGGHNEQFF.

The chain links TRBV28 to TRBJ2-3; 7 bases fit TRBD2. There are 15 residues in the CDR3. Trimming cost V 4 bases and J 4 bases; bases outside gene matches: 8. Germline CDR1 and CDR2: MDHEN and SYDVKM. The CDR3 nucleotides read TGTGCCAGCAGTTCCGGGCGGGGGTTCGCAGATACGCAGTATTTT. Protein sequence: CASSSGRGFADTQYF.

The genes are TRBV19 and TRBJ2-1; 7 positions match TRBD2. The V gene's germline CDR1 is LNHDA and CDR2 SQIVND (reference sequence). V dropped 7 bases and J dropped 1; count of bases not matched to a gene: 4. CDR3 length: 14 residues. The CDR3 loop is CASKMGGSYNEQFF. The CDR3 nucleotides are TGTGCCAGTAAGATGGGGGGGTCCTACAATGAGCAGTTCTTC.

V usage is TRBV20-1 and J usage is TRBJ1-2; perhaps TRBD1 as D (5 bases). Germline-derived CDR1 and CDR2 are DFQATT and SNEGSKA (reference sequence). The CDR3 is made up of 11 amino acids. Trimming removed 6 bases at V and 8 bases at J, with 13 bases between. The CDR3 here is CSALSGDGYTF. DNA of the CDR3: TGCAGTGCCCTATCCGGGGACGGCTACACCTTC.

This chain uses TRBV13 with TRBJ2-7; 10 bases match TRBD2. The length of the CDR3 is 14 residues. V trimming: 7 bases; J trimming: 5 bases; junction bases outside the gene matches: 8. The germline V gene encodes CDR1 PRHDT and CDR2 FYEKMQ (reference sequence). CDR3 loop: CASTLLAGEDEQYF. The CDR3 region has the DNA TGTGCCAGCACCTTGCTAGCGGGGGAGGACGAGCAGTACTTC.

The chain links TRBV28 to TRBJ1-2, with D hard to call. CDR3 length equals 12 residues. V lost 6 bases to trimming and J lost 2 bases, with 7 bases between them. The V gene's germline CDR1 is MDHEN and CDR2 SYDVKM. DNA of the CDR3: TGTGCCAGCAGACCCACGAACTATGGCTACACCTTC. Its protein product is CASRPTNYGYTF.

The chain joins TRBV4-2 to TRBJ1-5, with D hard to call. This CDR3 is 13 amino acids long. Trimming shortened V by 0 bases and J by 6 bases, and 6 bases separated the two germline ends. Germline lookup yields CDR1 LGHNA and CDR2 YNFKEQ. CDR3 nucleotides: TGTGCCAGCAGCCAAGAGGAGGGTCAGCCCCAGCATTTT. Protein product: CASSQEEGQPQHF.

This clone has just one count. V and J are TRBV10-3 and TRBJ2-1; TRBD2 matches 12 bases. The CDR3 sequence is 16 residues long. CDR1 is ENHRY, CDR2 SYGVKD, per germline. The trim removed 6 bases at V and 0 bases at J, leaving 3 bases unmatched. This CDR3 is CAIRGLAGSSYNEQFF. In DNA, the CDR3 is TGTGCCATCAGAGGACTAGCGGGGAGCTCCTACAATGAGCAGTTCTTC.

The rearrangement links TRBV7-2 to TRBJ2-2, with D perhaps being TRBD1 or TRBD2 (5 bases each). CDR1 and CDR2 from the germline V gene are SGHTA and FQGNSA. V lost 5 bases to trimming and J lost 4 bases, with 14 bases between them. This CDR3 is 15 amino acids long. The CDR3 loop reads CASSPRPGGTGELFF. The CDR3 DNA follows: TGTGCCAGCAGCCCAAGGCCTGGGGGCACCGGGGAGCTGTTTTTT.

This chain uses TRBV19 with TRBJ2-7; no reliable D call. With 2 bases removed from V and 0 bases from J, the gap between germline ends came to 8 bases. This CDR3 contains 14 residues. The germline gives CDR1 LNHDA, CDR2 SQIVND (reference sequence). The CDR3 spells CASSIREFSYEQYF. CDR3 DNA: TGTGCCAGTAGTATAAGGGAATTCTCCTACGAGCAGTACTTC.

The genes are TRBV27 and TRBJ2-7; D is tentatively TRBD1 or TRBD2 (5 bases each). The ends were cut back, 2 bases at V and 2 bases at J, with 7 bases in the middle. The CDR3 loop spans 13 amino acids. Germline CDR1 reads MNHEY; CDR2 reads SMNVEV (reference sequence). In DNA, the CDR3 is TGTGCCAGCAGTTTAGGGACCGCCTACGAGCAGTACTTC. Translation: CASSLGTAYEQYF.

This chain connects TRBV27 to TRBJ2-2, with D hard to call. With 6 bases removed from V and 2 bases from J, the gap between germline ends came to 4 bases. The V gene's germline CDR1 is MNHEY and CDR2 SMNVEV (reference sequence). This CDR3 has 12 residues. The CDR3 nucleotides read TGTGCCAGCAGCCACAACACCGGGGAGCTGTTTTTT. Translated, it gives CASSHNTGELFF.

The chain recombines TRBV30 with TRBJ1-2; D might be TRBD1 (6 bases). The CDR3 runs 15 residues. Trimming left V 2 bases short and J 8 bases short, with 21 bases between. Looked up from germline, CDR1 is GTSNPN and CDR2 is SVGIG (reference sequence). The CDR3 bases are TGTGCCTGGAGTCGCCGCCGACAGGCCGGTGGCGGCTACACCTTC. Its translation is CAWSRRRQAGGGYTF.

This rearrangement joins TRBV10-3 to TRBJ2-3; 12 nucleotides match TRBD2. J was trimmed by 3 bases and V by 8 bases; bases with no gene match: 12. CDR3 length: 17 residues. Germline V gene lookup returns CDR1 ENHRY and CDR2 SYGVKD. CDR3 protein: CAIRLAGGGLTTDTQYF. CDR3 coding DNA: TGTGCCATCCGCCTAGCGGGGGGGGGCCTGACAACAGATACGCAGTATTTT.

V is TRBV10-3 and J is TRBJ1-4; TRBD1 is a possible D gene (6 bases). Germline-derived CDR1 and CDR2 are ENHRY and SYGVKD. The V gene lost 4 bases and the J gene lost 5 bases, with 11 bases spanning the gap. The CDR3 totals 14 residues. For the CDR3, the DNA is TGTGCCATCAGTGGGACAGCCGGGAATGAAAAACTGTTTTTT. Translating gives CAISGTAGNEKLFF.

This sequence joins TRBV9 and TRBJ2-3; 8 bases agree with TRBD2. The CDR3 loop spans 15 amino acids. From germline, CDR1 is SGDLS and CDR2 YYNGEE. J lost 4 bases, V lost 4 bases, and 8 bases had no gene match. As DNA, the CDR3 is TGTGCCAGCAGCCCCCCGGGACTAGATCCAGATACGCAGTATTTT. It yields the protein CASSPPGLDPDTQYF. The full variable domain, completed using reference TRBV9 and TRBJ2-3, is DSGVTQTPKHLITATGQRVTLRCSPRSGDLSVYWYQQSLDQGLQFLIQYYNGEERAKGNILERFSAQQFPDLHSELNLSSLELGDSALYFCASSPPGLDPDTQYFGPGTRLTVL.

This chain links TRBV6-5 with TRBJ2-7; 11 bases fit TRBD1. Germline values: CDR1 MNHEY, CDR2 SVGAGI. With 2 bases clipped from V and 5 bases from J, the junction kept 5 bases outside the gene matches. This CDR3 has 15 residues. CDR3 protein: CASSYLDRGLDEQYF. CDR3 nucleotides: TGTGCCAGCAGTTACCTGGACAGGGGGCTTGACGAGCAGTACTTC.

This sequence joins TRBV3-1 (or the pseudogene TRBV3-2) and TRBJ1-1; D call uncertain. Trimming pared 4 bases from V and 5 bases from J, leaving 8 bases between. The CDR3 sequence is 12 residues long. Per germline, CDR1 LGHDT and CDR2 YNNKEL (reference sequence). The CDR3 sequence: CASSRARTEAFF. The CDR3 DNA follows: TGTGCCAGCAGCCGGGCCAGGACTGAAGCTTTCTTT.

The CDR3 DNA sequence: TGTGCCAGCAGCCAAACCCGTCTGGAGCAGTACTTC. The encoded protein is CASSQTRLEQYF. The chain combines TRBV7-9 with TRBJ2-7; D gene ambiguous. Germline CDR1 is SEHNR and CDR2 is FQNEAQ (reference sequence). V was cut by 5 bases and J by 7 bases, with 12 bases left in between. The CDR3 length is 12 residues.

The chain uses TRBV6-5 and TRBJ1-1, with D tentatively TRBD1 (5 bases). V lost 4 bases and J lost 1, with 16 bases in between. The V gene's germline CDR1 is MNHEY and CDR2 SVGAGI. The CDR3 contains 16 residues. CDR3 residues: CASSSDVWTPNTEAFF. CDR3 sequence (DNA): TGTGCCAGCAGTTCCGATGTCTGGACACCGAACACTGAAGCTTTCTTT.